This T cell receptor (beta chain) was sequenced for a study of T cells in Graves' hyperthyroidism and ophthalmopathy. The study left out patients who had uncontrolled infection, other autoimmune disease, pregnancy or lactation. Remarks on this clonotype: Its specificity is unknown.

The CDR3 has 18 amino acids. Germline-derived CDR1 and CDR2 are KGHDR and SFDVKD. The V segment lost 3 bases and the J segment 5 bases; nucleotides outside the gene matches: 11. TCR beta CDR3 sequences were amplified from RNA transcripts. TCR CDR3 regions were first amplified by RT-PCR with HTBI primers. TCRdb ran MiXCR on the multiplex PCR reads and lists one entry per CDR3 protein. The sample has 89,000 or so distinct CDR3 sequences, 40% seen once; the top ten hold about 9.4%. Findings of the study overall: Most thyroid clonotypes that were expanded above 0.001 also turned up in blood.

This clonotype originated in a woman aged 25 to 39 with Graves' hyperthyroidism. The V and J genes are TRBV24-1 and TRBJ2-5; 13 nucleotides line up with TRBD2. Sample: peripheral blood or thyroid tissue (not recorded which). CDR3 sequence: CATSDTSGRAYELETQYF. Here the CDR3 DNA reads TGTGCCACCAGTGATACTAGCGGGAGGGCCTACGAGTTGGAGACCCAGTACTTC.